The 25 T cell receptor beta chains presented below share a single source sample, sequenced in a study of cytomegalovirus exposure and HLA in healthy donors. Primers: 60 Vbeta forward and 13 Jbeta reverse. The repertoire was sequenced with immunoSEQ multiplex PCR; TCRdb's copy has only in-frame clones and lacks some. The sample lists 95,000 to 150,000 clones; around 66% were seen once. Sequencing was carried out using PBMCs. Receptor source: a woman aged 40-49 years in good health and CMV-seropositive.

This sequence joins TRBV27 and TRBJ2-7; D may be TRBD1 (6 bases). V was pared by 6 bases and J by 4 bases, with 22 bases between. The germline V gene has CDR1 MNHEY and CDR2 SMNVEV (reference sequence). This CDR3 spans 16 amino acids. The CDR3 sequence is CASSGRTGGQLYEQYF. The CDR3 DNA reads TGTGCCAGCAGCGGCCGGACTGGAGGACAGCTATACGAGCAGTACTTC.

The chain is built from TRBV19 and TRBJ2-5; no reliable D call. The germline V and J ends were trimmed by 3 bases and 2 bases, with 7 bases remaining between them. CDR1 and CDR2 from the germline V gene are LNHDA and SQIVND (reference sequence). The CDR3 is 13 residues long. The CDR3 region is CASSIVSQETQYF. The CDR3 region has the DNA TGTGCCAGTAGTATCGTGAGTCAAGAGACCCAGTACTTC.

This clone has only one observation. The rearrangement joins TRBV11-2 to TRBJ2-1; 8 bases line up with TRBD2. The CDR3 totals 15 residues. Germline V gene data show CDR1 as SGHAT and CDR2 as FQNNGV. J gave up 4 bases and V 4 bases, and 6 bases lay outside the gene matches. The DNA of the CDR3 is TGTGCCAGCAGCTCTTTAGCGGGGAGATACAATGAGCAGTTCTTC. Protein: CASSSLAGRYNEQFF.

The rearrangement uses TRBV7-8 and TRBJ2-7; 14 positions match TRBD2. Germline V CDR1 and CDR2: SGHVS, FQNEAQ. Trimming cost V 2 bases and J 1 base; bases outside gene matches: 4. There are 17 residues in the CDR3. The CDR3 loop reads CASSLPWTSGRSYEQYF. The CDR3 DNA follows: TGTGCCAGCAGCTTACCCTGGACTAGCGGGAGGTCCTACGAGCAGTACTTC. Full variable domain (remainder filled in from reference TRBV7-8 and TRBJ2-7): GAGVSQSPRYKVAKRGQDVALRCDPISGHVSLFWYQQALGQGPEFLTYFQNEAQLDKSGLPSDRFFAERPEGSVSTLKIQRTQQEDSAVYLCASSLPWTSGRSYEQYFGPGTRLTVT.

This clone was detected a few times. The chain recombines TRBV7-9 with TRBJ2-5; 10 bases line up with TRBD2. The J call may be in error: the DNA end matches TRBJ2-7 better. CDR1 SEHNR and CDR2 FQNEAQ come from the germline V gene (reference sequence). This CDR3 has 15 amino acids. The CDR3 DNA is TGTGCCAGCAGCCCGTTAGCGGGAGGCACCTACGAGCAGTACTTC. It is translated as CASSPLAGGTYEQYF.

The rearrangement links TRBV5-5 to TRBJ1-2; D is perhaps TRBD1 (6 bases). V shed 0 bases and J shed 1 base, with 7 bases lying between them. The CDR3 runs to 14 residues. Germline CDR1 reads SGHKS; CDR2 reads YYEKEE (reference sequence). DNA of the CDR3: TGTGCCAGCAGCTTGGGACAGGATAACTATGGCTACACCTTC. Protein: CASSLGQDNYGYTF.

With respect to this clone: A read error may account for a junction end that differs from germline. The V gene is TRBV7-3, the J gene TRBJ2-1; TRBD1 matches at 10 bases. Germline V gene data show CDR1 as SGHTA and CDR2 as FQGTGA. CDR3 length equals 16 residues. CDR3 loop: CSSSNRDRGSYNEQFF. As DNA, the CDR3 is TGTTCCAGCAGCAACCGGGACAGGGGCTCCTACAATGAGCAGTTCTTC.

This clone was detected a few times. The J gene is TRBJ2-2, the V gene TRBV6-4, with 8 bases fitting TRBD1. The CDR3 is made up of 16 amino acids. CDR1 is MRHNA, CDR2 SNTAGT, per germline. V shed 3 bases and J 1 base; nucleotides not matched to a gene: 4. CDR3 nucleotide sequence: TGTGCCAGCAGTGAAAGTGGACAGGGGAACACCGGGGAGCTGTTTTTT. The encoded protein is CASSESGQGNTGELFF.

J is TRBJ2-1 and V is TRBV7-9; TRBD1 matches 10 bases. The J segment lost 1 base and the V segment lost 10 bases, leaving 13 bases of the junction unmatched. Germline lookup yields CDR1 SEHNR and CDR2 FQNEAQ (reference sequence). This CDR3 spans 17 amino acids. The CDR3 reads CATTKSGTGASYNEQFF. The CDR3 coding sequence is TGTGCCACCACCAAGAGCGGGACAGGGGCATCCTACAATGAGCAGTTCTTC.

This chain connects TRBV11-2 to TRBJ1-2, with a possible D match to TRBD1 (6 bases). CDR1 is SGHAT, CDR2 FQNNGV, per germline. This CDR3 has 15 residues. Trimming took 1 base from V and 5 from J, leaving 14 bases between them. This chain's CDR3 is CASSLGTGTLYGYTF. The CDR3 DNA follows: TGTGCCAGCAGCTTAGGGACCGGGACACTTTATGGCTACACCTTC.

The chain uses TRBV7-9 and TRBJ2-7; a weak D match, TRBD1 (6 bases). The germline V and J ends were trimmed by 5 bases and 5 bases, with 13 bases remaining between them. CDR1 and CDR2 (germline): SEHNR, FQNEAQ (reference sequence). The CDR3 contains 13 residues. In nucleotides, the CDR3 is TGTGCCAGCAGCCCCGACAGGTTCAACGAGCAGTACTTC. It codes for CASSPDRFNEQYF. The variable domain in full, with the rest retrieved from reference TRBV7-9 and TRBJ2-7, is DTGVSQNPRHKITKRGQNVTFRCDPISEHNRLYWYRQTLGQGPEFLTYFQNEAQLEKSRLLSDRFSAERPKGSFSTLEIQRTEQGDSAMYLCASSPDRFNEQYFGPGTRLTVT.

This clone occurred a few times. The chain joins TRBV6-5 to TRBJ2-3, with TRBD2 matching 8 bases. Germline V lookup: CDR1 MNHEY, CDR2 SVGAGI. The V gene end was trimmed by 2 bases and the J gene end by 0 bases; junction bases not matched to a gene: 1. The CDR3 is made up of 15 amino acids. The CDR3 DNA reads TGTGCCAGCAGTTACGCTAGCGGGAGCACAGATACGCAGTATTTT. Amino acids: CASSYASGSTDTQYF.

The CDR3 coding sequence is TGTGCCAGCATACCCTTCACCGGGGGGAACACTGAAGCTTTCTTT. This translates into CASIPFTGGNTEAFF. The chain links TRBV25-1 to TRBJ1-1, with D maybe TRBD1 (5 bases). The V end lost 7 bases, the J end lost 1 base, and 16 bases lay between the germline ends. The V gene's germline CDR1 is MGHDK and CDR2 SYGVNS. The CDR3 contains 15 residues.

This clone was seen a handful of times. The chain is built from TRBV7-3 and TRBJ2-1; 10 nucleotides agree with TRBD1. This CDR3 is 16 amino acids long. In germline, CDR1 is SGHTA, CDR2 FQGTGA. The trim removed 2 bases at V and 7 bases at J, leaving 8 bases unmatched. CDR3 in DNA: TGTGCCAGCAGCTTAGGTACCGGGACAGGGGAGAATGAGCAGTTCTTC. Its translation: CASSLGTGTGENEQFF.

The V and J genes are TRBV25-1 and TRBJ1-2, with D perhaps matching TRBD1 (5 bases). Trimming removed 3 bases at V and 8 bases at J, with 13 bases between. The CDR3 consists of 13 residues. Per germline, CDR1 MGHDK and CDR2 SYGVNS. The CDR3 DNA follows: TGTGCCAGCAGTGACATAGGGGTTGGCGGCTACACCTTC. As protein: CASSDIGVGGYTF.

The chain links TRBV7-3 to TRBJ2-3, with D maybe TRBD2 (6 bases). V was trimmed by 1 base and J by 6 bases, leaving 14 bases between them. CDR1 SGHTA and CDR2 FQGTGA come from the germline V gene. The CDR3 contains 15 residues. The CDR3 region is CASSLNRRAGDTQYF. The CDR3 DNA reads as TGTGCCAGCAGCTTAAATAGGAGGGCCGGGGATACGCAGTATTTT.

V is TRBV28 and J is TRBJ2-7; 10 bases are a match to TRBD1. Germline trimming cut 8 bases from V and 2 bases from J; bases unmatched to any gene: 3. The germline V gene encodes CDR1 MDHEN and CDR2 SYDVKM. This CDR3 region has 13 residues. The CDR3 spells CASVGTGAYEQYF. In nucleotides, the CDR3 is TGTGCCAGCGTAGGGACAGGGGCCTACGAGCAGTACTTC.

The CDR3 protein is CASSQDRAGYSYEQYF. In DNA, the CDR3 is TGCGCCAGCAGCCAAGATAGGGCGGGATATTCGTACGAGCAGTACTTC. The genes are TRBV4-1 and TRBJ2-5, with a tentative D call TRBD2 (6 bases). The tail of the sequence fits TRBJ2-7 better, so the J call may be wrong. The CDR3 spans 16 residues. From germline, CDR1 is MGHRA and CDR2 YSYEKL.

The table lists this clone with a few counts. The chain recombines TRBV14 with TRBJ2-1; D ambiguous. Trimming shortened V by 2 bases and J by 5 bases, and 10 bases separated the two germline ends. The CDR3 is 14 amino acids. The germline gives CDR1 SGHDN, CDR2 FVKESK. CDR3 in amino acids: CASSQIVLNNEQFF. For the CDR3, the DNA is TGTGCCAGCAGCCAAATAGTGCTCAACAATGAGCAGTTCTTC.

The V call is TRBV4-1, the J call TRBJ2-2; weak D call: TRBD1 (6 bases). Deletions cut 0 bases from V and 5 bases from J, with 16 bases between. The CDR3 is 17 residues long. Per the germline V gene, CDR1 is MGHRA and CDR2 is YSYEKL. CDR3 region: CASSQDPQRGKTGELFF. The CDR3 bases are TGCGCCAGCAGCCAAGACCCACAAAGGGGGAAGACCGGGGAGCTGTTTTTT.

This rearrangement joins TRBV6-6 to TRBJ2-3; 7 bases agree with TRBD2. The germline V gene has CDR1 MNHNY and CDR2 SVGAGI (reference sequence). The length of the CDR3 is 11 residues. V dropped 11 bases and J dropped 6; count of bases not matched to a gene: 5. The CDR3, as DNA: TGTGCCGGGGGGGAGTGGGATACGCAGTATTTT. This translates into CAGGEWDTQYF.

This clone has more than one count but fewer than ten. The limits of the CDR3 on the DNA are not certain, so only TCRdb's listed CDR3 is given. CDR3 sequence reads: CASSFGTGNTYGYPF. The gene calls are TRBV6-5 and TRBJ1-2; TRBD1 was called by the table and not checked on the DNA. Both ends counted, the CDR3 spans 15 residues. Germline-derived CDR1 and CDR2 are MNHEY and SVGAGI.

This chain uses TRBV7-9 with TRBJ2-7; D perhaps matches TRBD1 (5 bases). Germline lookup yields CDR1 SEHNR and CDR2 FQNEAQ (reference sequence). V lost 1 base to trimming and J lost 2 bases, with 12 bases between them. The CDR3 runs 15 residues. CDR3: CASSLVQGWTYEQYF. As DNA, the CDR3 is TGTGCCAGCAGCTTAGTGCAGGGATGGACCTACGAGCAGTACTTC.

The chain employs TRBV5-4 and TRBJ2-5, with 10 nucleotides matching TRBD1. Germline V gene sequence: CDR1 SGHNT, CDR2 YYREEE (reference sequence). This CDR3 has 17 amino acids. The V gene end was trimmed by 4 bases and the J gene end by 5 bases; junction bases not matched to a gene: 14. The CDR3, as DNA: TGTGCCAGCAGCCCACACCCGAGACAGGGGGCGGGGGAGACCCAGTACTTC. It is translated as CASSPHPRQGAGETQYF.

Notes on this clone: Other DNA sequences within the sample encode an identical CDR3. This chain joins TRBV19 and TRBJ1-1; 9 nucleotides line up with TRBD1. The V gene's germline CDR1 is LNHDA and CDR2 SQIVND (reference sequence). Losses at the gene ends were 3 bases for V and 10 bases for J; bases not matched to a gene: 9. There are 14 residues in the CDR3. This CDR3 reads CASSIVTGGSGAFF. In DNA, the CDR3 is TGTGCCAGTAGTATCGTTACAGGGGGCTCGGGAGCTTTCTTT.